The 11 T cell receptor beta chains reported below all come from one sample, sequenced in a study of shared clonotypes between healthy human individuals. Profiling relied on immunoSEQ multiplex PCR, and the TCRdb table lists in-frame clones only, not all of them. The sample shows around 2.1 million clones, 85% to 95% of them seen only once. CD8 cells classed as naive were CD45RO-negative and positively selected for CCR7, excluding terminally differentiated effector memory CD45RA+ cells. The sample taken for sequencing was naive CD8+ T cells from PBMCs. The receptors here all came from a man in his late teens or twenties in good health. Some clones in this sample may be carry-over from other donors' samples.

The chain recombines TRBV7-9 with TRBJ2-2; D is uncertain. The germline gives CDR1 SEHNR, CDR2 FQNEAQ (reference sequence). The V end was cut by 5 bases, the J end by 5 bases, with 9 bases between. CDR3 length: 13 amino acids. The CDR3 nucleotides are TGTGCCAGCAGCGCCTCTTCTACCGGGGAGCTGTTTTTT. Translating it yields CASSASSTGELFF.

This clone was detected a few times. This chain links TRBV6-7 with TRBJ1-1; tentative D call: TRBD1 (5 bases). TRBV6-7 is assigned to the ORF class and has an uncertain function. Trimming cost V 0 bases and J 0 bases, with 8 bases left between them. This CDR3 region has 15 residues. CDR3 in DNA: TGTGCCAGCAGTTACTCAAGACAGCTGAACACTGAAGCTTTCTTT. Translated: CASSYSRQLNTEAFF.

This clone was seen just once. The chain recombines TRBV30 with TRBJ2-7; D ambiguous. V was shortened by 3 bases and J by 3 bases, with 18 bases between the two germline ends. Germline V gives CDR1 GTSNPN, CDR2 SVGIG (reference sequence). The CDR3 is made up of 15 amino acids. CDR3 residues: CAWSAPRVGDYEQYF. The CDR3 nucleotides read TGTGCCTGGAGCGCACCCCGGGTCGGAGACTACGAGCAGTACTTC.

The gene calls are TRBV9 and TRBJ1-5, with D unclear. Trimming left V 0 bases short and J 6 bases short, with 10 bases between. The CDR3 totals 14 residues. The germline V gene encodes CDR1 SGDLS and CDR2 YYNGEE. CDR3 nucleotide sequence: TGTGCCAGCAGCGTAGGTATGGGAGGTCAGCCCCAGCATTTT. It is translated as CASSVGMGGQPQHF.

The V gene is TRBV18, the J gene TRBJ2-4, with 10 positions matching TRBD1. V gave up 1 base and J gave up 6 bases; unmatched junction bases: 0. This CDR3 spans 14 amino acids. CDR1 and CDR2 (germline): KGHSH, LQKENI. In DNA, the CDR3 is TGTGCCAGCTCACCACGGGACAGGGGAAACATTCAGTACTTC. Translating it yields CASSPRDRGNIQYF.

This clone was recorded once. The chain combines TRBV27 with TRBJ2-2; the D gene is possibly TRBD2 (6 bases). In germline, CDR1 is MNHEY, CDR2 SMNVEV (reference sequence). CDR3 length: 17 residues. V lost 7 bases and J lost 5, with 23 bases in between. The CDR3 coding sequence is TGTGCCAGCAACGGAGGGTATAGAGGACTTACAACCGGGGAGCTGTTTTTT. Its protein is CASNGGYRGLTTGELFF.

This clone showed up just once. The chain couples TRBV5-5 to TRBJ1-5, with 8 nucleotides matching TRBD1. Losses at the gene ends were 1 base for V and 5 bases for J; bases not matched to a gene: 2. Germline-derived CDR1 and CDR2 are SGHKS and YYEKEE (reference sequence). CDR3 size: 14 residues. The CDR3 sequence is CASSLNRGDQPQHF. CDR3 DNA sequence: TGTGCCAGCAGCTTGAACAGGGGGGATCAGCCCCAGCATTTT.

A note on this clone: The sample holds other DNA sequences that translate to the same CDR3. The chain combines TRBV11-2 with TRBJ2-7; no clear D gene. Between the trimmed V and J ends, which lost 1 base and 4 bases, there was a span of 8 bases. The CDR3 runs to 13 residues. CDR1 SGHAT and CDR2 FQNNGV come from the germline V gene. The CDR3 spells CASSLGPTYEQYF. CDR3 coding DNA: TGTGCCAGCAGCTTAGGGCCGACATACGAGCAGTACTTC. The full variable domain, rest sourced from reference TRBV11-2 and TRBJ2-7, is EAGVAQSPRYKIIEKRQSVAFWCNPISGHATLYWYQQILGQGPKLLIQFQNNGVVDDSQLPKDRFSAERLKGVDSTLKIQPAKLEDSAVYLCASSLGPTYEQYFGPGTRLTVT.

This clone has a single count. This sequence joins TRBV15 and TRBJ2-2, with D perhaps matching TRBD2 (6 bases). V was trimmed by 3 bases and J by 0 bases, leaving 11 bases between them. The germline V gene has CDR1 LNHNV and CDR2 YYDKDF (reference sequence). The CDR3 consists of 16 residues. In nucleotides, the CDR3 is TGTGCCACCAGCAGTGGGTGGGGGGCGAACACCGGGGAGCTGTTTTTT. This gives the protein CATSSGWGANTGELFF.

This rearrangement joins TRBV6-6 to TRBJ2-7; weak D call: TRBD2 (7 bases). The V end lost 0 bases, the J end lost 0 bases, and 12 bases lay between the germline ends. From germline, CDR1 is MNHNY and CDR2 SVGAGI (reference sequence). The CDR3 is made up of 16 amino acids. The CDR3 nucleotides are TGTGCCAGCAGTTACTCGCTGGGAGGGGGCTCCTACGAGCAGTACTTC. This gives the protein CASSYSLGGGSYEQYF.

The chain is built from TRBV15 and TRBJ2-1; no reliable D call. V was trimmed by 0 bases and J by 0 bases, leaving 15 bases between them. The CDR3 totals 18 residues. Germline V gene sequence: CDR1 LNHNV, CDR2 YYDKDF (reference sequence). The CDR3 region is CATSRDRVTPYSYNEQFF. The CDR3, as DNA: TGTGCCACCAGCAGAGATCGGGTTACACCTTACTCCTACAATGAGCAGTTCTTC. The whole variable domain, filled in from reference TRBV15 and TRBJ2-1, reads DAMVIQNPRYQVTQFGKPVTLSCSQTLNHNVMYWYQQKSSQAPKLLFHYYDKDFNNEADTPDNFQSRRPNTSFCFLDIRSPGLGDTAMYLCATSRDRVTPYSYNEQFFGPGTRLTVL.